This TCR beta chain was captured in a study of cytomegalovirus exposure and HLA in healthy donors. Study background: Caucasian-associated ancestry cluster membership applied to under 85% of around 400 genotyped donors.

The PCR contained 60 Vbeta and 13 Jbeta primers. Using immunoSEQ multiplex PCR, the repertoire was profiled, and TCRdb retains in-frame clones only, with some absent. The sample yields approximately 140,000 clones, roughly 78% seen once. This clone was detected a few times. The antigen is undetermined. General study findings and limits: Later on, an analysis found that several of the most significant clusters appeared to be linked to common viral pathogens, which included parvovirus B19.

Sequenced: PBMCs. The sequence derives from a middle-aged man in good health and CMV-seropositive.

The CDR3 bases are TGTGCCAGCAGTTCCCCATCGGGACAGGGTACAGATACGCAGTATTTT. Translating gives CASSSPSGQGTDTQYF. This chain links TRBV27 with TRBJ2-3; 9 bases map to TRBD1. The CDR3 spans 16 residues. Germline assignment: CDR1 MNHEY and CDR2 SMNVEV (reference sequence). Trimming removed 4 bases from V and 3 bases from J; junction bases left unmatched: 8.